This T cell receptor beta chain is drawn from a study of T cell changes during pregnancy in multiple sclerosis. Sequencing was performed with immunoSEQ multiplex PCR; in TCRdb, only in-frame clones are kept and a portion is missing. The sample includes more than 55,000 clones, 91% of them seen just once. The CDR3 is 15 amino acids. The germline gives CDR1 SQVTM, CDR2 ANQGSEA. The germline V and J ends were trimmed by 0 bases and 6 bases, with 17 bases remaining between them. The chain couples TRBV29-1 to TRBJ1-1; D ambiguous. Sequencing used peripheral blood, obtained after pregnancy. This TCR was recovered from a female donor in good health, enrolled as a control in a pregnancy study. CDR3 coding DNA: TGCAGCGTTGAAGATCAGAGGGCCAGGCGAGCTGAAGCTTTCTTT. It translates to CSVEDQRARRAEAFF.